Below, 8 T cell receptor beta chains from the same sample are listed, as sequenced in a study of T cell repertoires in cytomegalovirus infection. TCRdb itself ran the reads through MiXCR, one entry per CDR3 protein. Among roughly 760,000 distinct CDR3 sequences listed, 35% to 45% were seen once. Sequencing was carried out using PBMCs. Receptor source: a human donor in good health (CMV status not recorded). Some clones in this sample may be carry-over from other donors' samples.

This chain uses TRBV7-2 with TRBJ1-2; maybe TRBD1 (5 bases). Germline CDR1 reads SGHTA; CDR2 reads FQGNSA. The CDR3 totals 13 residues. With 2 bases removed from V and 6 bases from J, the gap between germline ends came to 10 bases. The CDR3 nucleotides are TGTGCCAGCAGCTTAACCGTCAGGGATGGCTACACCTTC. Translating it yields CASSLTVRDGYTF.

Turning to this clonotype: This could be a read error, since a much larger clone is one nucleotide away. The chain combines TRBV6-1 with TRBJ2-6; either TRBD1 or TRBD2 may fit D (5 bases each). The germline CDR1 and CDR2 sequences are MNHNS and SASEGT. The CDR3 runs 14 residues. The CDR3 reads CASIREPGANVMTF. The CDR3 DNA is TGTGCCAGCATTAGGGAGCCTGGGGCCAACGTCATGACTTTC.

This clonotype was observed a handful of times. The chain links TRBV5-1 to TRBJ1-4; tentatively, D is TRBD1 (5 bases). Trimming left V 0 bases short and J 3 bases short, with 9 bases between. Per germline, CDR1 SGHRS and CDR2 YFSETQ. The CDR3 sequence is 15 residues long. The CDR3 is CASSLDGASNEKLFF. CDR3 DNA sequence: TGCGCCAGCAGCTTGGATGGGGCCTCTAATGAAAAACTGTTTTTT.

V usage is TRBV2 and J usage is TRBJ2-2; possible D gene TRBD2, 6 bases. The V end was cut by 6 bases, the J end by 0 bases, with 11 bases between. This CDR3 spans 15 amino acids. Germline V lookup: CDR1 SNHLY, CDR2 FYNNEI. The CDR3 DNA reads TGTGCCAGCAGGATGGGCGGGGCGAACACCGGGGAGCTGTTTTTT. As protein: CASRMGGANTGELFF. The variable domain in full, with the rest retrieved from reference TRBV2 and TRBJ2-2, is EPEVTQTPSHQVTQMGQEVILRCVPISNHLYFYWYRQILGQKVEFLVSFYNNEISEKSEIFDDQFSVERPDGSNFTLKIRSTKLEDSAMYFCASRMGGANTGELFFGEGSRLTVL.

The chain couples TRBV6-1 to TRBJ1-2; no firm D call. Looked up from germline, CDR1 is MNHNS and CDR2 is SASEGT. The CDR3 spans 11 residues. Trimming took 6 bases from V and 4 from J, leaving 6 bases between them. The CDR3 loop reads CASRGFYGYTF. CDR3 bases: TGTGCCAGCAGAGGGTTCTATGGCTACACCTTC.

This clonotype was detected ten times or more. The rearrangement uses TRBV7-2 and TRBJ2-3, with TRBD2 matching over 8 bases. J was trimmed by 2 bases and V by 5 bases; bases with no gene match: 6. Germline V gives CDR1 SGHTA, CDR2 FQGNSA. The CDR3 is 15 amino acids. The CDR3 bases are TGTGCCAGCAGCAAGATCGGGGGGGCCACAGATACGCAGTATTTT. Amino acid sequence: CASSKIGGATDTQYF.

The V call is TRBV20-1, the J call TRBJ1-2; no reliable D call. The V end was cut by 4 bases, the J end by 8 bases, with 11 bases between. Germline V lookup: CDR1 DFQATT, CDR2 SNEGSKA (reference sequence). The CDR3 runs to 11 residues. The DNA of the CDR3 is TGCAGTGCTATCCGGGTGGGGGGCTACACCTTC. It is translated as CSAIRVGGYTF.

This chain uses TRBV20-1 with TRBJ1-1; the D is unclear. This CDR3 comprises 13 residues. V was trimmed by 3 bases and J by 4 bases, leaving 12 bases between them. The germline CDR1 and CDR2 sequences are DFQATT and SNEGSKA (reference sequence). CDR3 protein: CSARIRRGTEAFF. The CDR3 DNA sequence: TGCAGTGCTAGGATCCGCCGGGGCACTGAAGCTTTCTTT.